The clone carrying this TCR beta chain has a handful of counts. What it recognizes is unknown. Time point meaning: persistent/refractory GD, antithyroid drugs over 5 years with positive TRAb. From RNA extracted from PBMCs, the TCR library was made. This sample was taken from a study of regulatory T cells in long-lasting Graves disease. CDR3 length equals 15 residues. V shed 4 bases and J shed 4 bases, with 17 bases lying between them. Germline CDR1 and CDR2: SGDLS and YYNGEE. Both iRepertoire HTBI primers and Arm-PCR of CDR3 regions were used to build the TCR beta libraries. TCRdb re-called the multiplex PCR reads through MiXCR, storing one row per CDR3 protein. The table lists about 290,000 distinct CDR3 sequences, 22% of them singletons. Study-wide results and caveats: Persistent disease preferred TRBV28, TRBJ1-2 and TRBJ2-5. More public clonotypes were shared by persistent patients (under 3,000) than by new patients (fewer than 1,000).

J is TRBJ1-2 and V is TRBV9; no clear D. The source is a female donor with Graves disease. This sample comprised peripheral blood mononuclear cells (PBMCs), obtained when the disease was refractory, from a patient treated with antithyroid drugs. CDR3 DNA sequence: TGTGCCAGCAGCCTAGGGAGTGAAGCAGCCTATGGCTACACCTTC. This sequence encodes CASSLGSEAAYGYTF.